This T cell receptor beta chain originates from a study of vaccination effects on CD4 cells after COVID-19. Overall study context: Vaccination of participants consisted of two doses of either the BNT162b2 or mRNA-1273 vaccine.

Sequencing used immunoSEQ multiplex PCR; TCRdb keeps in-frame clones, though not all of them. In the table there are 65,000 or so clones, less than 85% of which are singletons. With 6 bases removed from V and 1 base from J, the gap between germline ends came to 21 bases. The CDR3 consists of 17 residues. The V gene's germline CDR1 is LNHDA and CDR2 SQIVND (reference sequence). Sequencing in the ViraFEST assay came after antigen-specific CD4+ T cells had been expanded with viral peptide pools, which were used to stimulate PBMC. Investigators separated out CD4+ T cells once around 9 days of culture had passed. Vaccine recipients, nucleocapsid antibody negative, had no prior SARS-CoV-2 infection. Each well held about 2 million PBMC cultured with approximately 9.7 ug/ml peptides and roughly 10 IU/ml IL-2. Comment on this clone: Its antigen remains unknown.

Whole-study results and caveats: The study found marked clonal contraction of infection- and vaccine-induced clones late after vaccination. Within healthy vaccinees, only 1 of 255 vaccine-induced clones displayed cross-reactivity with common cold coronaviruses.

The rearrangement uses TRBV19 and TRBJ1-1, with D possibly TRBD1 on 5 matching bases. Here the sequenced sample was CD4+ T cells from PBMCs cultured with HCoV-NL63 spike peptides, taken before COVID-19 vaccination. The TCR was taken from a human donor who received a COVID-19 vaccine. The CDR3 protein is CASSRVLRDRWNTEAFF. The CDR3, as DNA: TGTGCCAGTAGCAGAGTCCTCCGGGACCGATGGAACACTGAAGCTTTCTTT.